The rows below give T cell receptor beta chains drawn from one sample of a study of blood T cell repertoires in COVID-19. Sequencing was performed with immunoSEQ multiplex PCR; in TCRdb, only in-frame clones are kept and a portion is missing. The sample carries roughly 250,000 clones, around 87% recorded once. The sequencing input was PBMCs or T cells enriched from blood (not recorded which). Receptors were obtained from a woman aged 25 to 45 with acute COVID-19. The CDR3 runs from the conserved cysteine through the conserved F or W. Each record gives: CDR3 protein, CDR3 DNA, clone size, D gene, J gene, V gene. The D gene is left open where the match is weak. Where a row states a size, it is once, few, many or the class of an expanded clone; other rows omit it.

CAISDGAPNTEAFF,TGTGCCATCAGTGATGGGGCCCCGAACACTGAAGCTTTCTTT,-,-,TRBJ1-1,TRBV10-3
CASSPVISTLQETQYF,TGTGCCAGCAGCCCGGTTATTTCGACACTTCAAGAGACCCAGTACTTC,-,-,TRBJ2-5,TRBV7-6
CASTARTSAGASEQYF,TGTGCCAGCACCGCCCGGACAAGTGCGGGAGCGAGCGAGCAGTACTTC,-,TRBD2,TRBJ2-7,TRBV2
CASSEQGGGTEAFF,TGTGCCAGCAGCGAACAGGGGGGAGGCACTGAAGCTTTCTTT,-,TRBD1,TRBJ1-1,TRBV7-3
CASSDEASVQNTGELFF,TGTGCCAGCAGTGATGAGGCTAGCGTACAGAACACCGGGGAGCTGTTTTTT,once,-,TRBJ2-2,TRBV6-1
CASSLRGRSYEQYF,TGTGCCAGCAGTTTACGCGGGAGGTCCTACGAGCAGTACTTC,-,TRBD2,TRBJ2-7,TRBV28
CASSQLTGTGNTIYF,TGTGCCAGCAGCCAGTTGACAGGGACTGGAAACACCATATATTTT,-,TRBD1,TRBJ1-3,TRBV7-2
CASSDPGLAGGPREQYF,TGTGCCAGCAGTGACCCGGGACTAGCGGGAGGGCCTAGAGAGCAGTACTTC,-,TRBD2,TRBJ2-7,TRBV6-4
CSARRQETQYF,TGCAGTGCTAGGAGGCAAGAGACCCAGTACTTC,-,-,TRBJ2-5,TRBV20-1
CASSPPGQGPTGELFF,TGTGCCAGCAGTCCCCCGGGCCAGGGGCCCACCGGGGAGCTGTTTTTT,-,-,TRBJ2-2,TRBV28
CASSPPKPGYGYTF,TGTGCCAGCTCACCACCAAAGCCCGGGTATGGCTACACCTTC,-,-,TRBJ1-2,TRBV18
CAISESGGASTGELFF,TGTGCCATCAGTGAGTCGGGAGGGGCGAGCACCGGGGAGCTGTTTTTT,-,TRBD2,TRBJ2-2,TRBV10-3
CASSRTVDRASVYGYTF,TGTGCCAGCAGCCGGACCGTCGACAGGGCTTCTGTCTATGGCTACACCTTC,-,TRBD1,TRBJ1-2,TRBV27
CASSKSAGVEETQYF,TGCGCCAGCAGTAAGTCAGCGGGAGTAGAGGAGACCCAGTACTTC,-,TRBD2,TRBJ2-5,TRBV10-1